This TCR beta chain came from a study of CD8+ T cells in alopecia areata. Extraction and reverse transcription of RNA yielded cDNA as the sequencing template. Assay: immunoSEQ multiplex PCR; the TCRdb copy retains only in-frame clones and omits some. The data contain approximately 180,000 clones, just under 65% of them singletons. This CDR3 contains 14 residues. CDR1 and CDR2 from the germline V gene are SQVTM and ANQGSEA. Trimming removed 5 bases at V and 1 base at J, with 12 bases between. Treatment of the sample: oral pan-JAK inhibitor, 5-10 mg twice daily. The V call is TRBV29-1, the J call TRBJ2-1; D perhaps matches TRBD2 (6 bases). Sequenced material: CD4+ T cells sorted from blood, taken between weeks 49 and 50, from a patient treated with tofacitinib. This sequence was found in a human donor with alopecia areata. Here the CDR3 DNA reads TGCAGCGTTTGGAAAGGGACTTCCTACAATGAGCAGTTCTTC. Its protein product is CSVWKGTSYNEQFF.